This entry lists 17 T cell receptor beta chains sequenced from one sample in a study of T cell changes during pregnancy in multiple sclerosis. Assay used: immunoSEQ multiplex PCR; TCRdb lists only in-frame clones, some missing. Among about 80,000 clones listed, approximately 90% were seen once. Material: peripheral blood, obtained before pregnancy. These receptor sequences come from a female donor with multiple sclerosis, enrolled in a pregnancy study.

The rearrangement uses TRBV19 and TRBJ2-1; the match to TRBD2 covers 8 bases. This CDR3 contains 15 residues. The V gene end was trimmed by 7 bases and the J gene end by 4 bases; junction bases not matched to a gene: 9. Germline lookup yields CDR1 LNHDA and CDR2 SQIVND (reference sequence). The CDR3 sequence is CASKPAGVSYNEQFF. The CDR3 coding sequence is TGTGCCAGTAAACCAGCGGGAGTGTCGTACAATGAGCAGTTCTTC.

The CDR3 sequence is CASDRTGPTGELFF. For the CDR3, the DNA is TGTGCCAGCGATCGAACAGGACCTACCGGGGAGCTGTTTTTT. The chain uses TRBV5-5 and TRBJ2-2; a weak D match, TRBD1 (5 bases). This CDR3 spans 14 amino acids. Trimming shortened V by 7 bases and J by 5 bases, and 15 bases separated the two germline ends. Germline-derived CDR1 and CDR2 are SGHKS and YYEKEE (reference sequence).

The chain couples TRBV4-2 to TRBJ2-3; 12 bases align to TRBD2. The CDR3 runs 18 residues. Per the germline V gene, CDR1 is LGHNA and CDR2 is YNFKEQ. After removal of 5 bases from V and 2 bases from J, the junction contained 11 bases not matched to a gene. DNA for the CDR3: TGTGCCAGCAGCTTCGGACTAGCGGGACCCCGGGCCACAGATACGCAGTATTTT. As protein: CASSFGLAGPRATDTQYF.

This rearrangement joins TRBV5-6 to TRBJ2-2, with D possibly matching TRBD2 (6 bases). V dropped 6 bases and J dropped 1 base, with 13 bases sitting between them. CDR3 length equals 15 residues. CDR1 SGHDT and CDR2 YYEEEE come from the germline V gene. CDR3 sequence: CASTRDSGNTGELFF. In nucleotides, the CDR3 is TGTGCCAGCACCCGGGACTCCGGGAACACCGGGGAGCTGTTTTTT.

The V gene is TRBV5-1, the J gene TRBJ1-3; no firm D call. The V and J ends lost 7 bases and 1 base respectively, with 12 bases between them. CDR1 SGHRS and CDR2 YFSETQ come from the germline V gene. This CDR3 region has 14 residues. The CDR3 here is CASARGQSGNTIYF. The CDR3 DNA reads as TGCGCCAGCGCTCGCGGGCAGTCTGGAAACACCATATATTTT. Full variable domain (remainder filled in from reference TRBV5-1 and TRBJ1-3): KAGVTQTPRYLIKTRGQQVTLSCSPISGHRSVSWYQQTPGQGLQFLFEYFSETQRNKGNFPGRFSGRQFSNSRSEMNVSTLELGDSALYLCASARGQSGNTIYFGEGSWLTVV.

The chain couples TRBV5-6 to TRBJ2-7, with TRBD2 identical over 9 bases. V trimming: 6 bases; J trimming: 2 bases; junction bases outside the gene matches: 9. The CDR3 has 15 residues. CDR1 is SGHDT, CDR2 YYEEEE, per germline. CDR3 sequence reads: CASNAMASGTYEQYF. CDR3 bases: TGTGCCAGCAATGCTATGGCTAGCGGGACCTACGAGCAGTACTTC.

This chain connects TRBV5-1 to TRBJ2-6, with TRBD2 matching 13 bases. Per germline, CDR1 SGHRS and CDR2 YFSETQ. CDR3 size: 17 residues. Losses at the gene ends were 3 bases for V and 3 bases for J; bases not matched to a gene: 3. This CDR3 reads CASSYRTSGSGANVLTF. CDR3 DNA: TGCGCCAGCAGCTACCGGACTAGCGGGAGTGGGGCCAACGTCCTGACTTTC.

This chain uses TRBV6-5 with TRBJ2-7, with 10 nucleotides matching TRBD1. This CDR3 comprises 15 residues. Germline CDR1 reads MNHEY; CDR2 reads SVGAGI. Trimming cost V 6 bases and J 3 bases; bases outside gene matches: 8. DNA for the CDR3: TGTGCCAGCAGGTTTCTGAGGACAGGGGGCTACGAGCAGTACTTC. Protein sequence: CASRFLRTGGYEQYF.

The chain couples TRBV27 to TRBJ2-1, with 11 bases identical to TRBD2. The CDR3 spans 17 residues. The germline V gene has CDR1 MNHEY and CDR2 SMNVEV (reference sequence). The V and J ends lost 4 bases and 8 bases, in that order; junction bases with no gene match: 13. This chain's CDR3 is CASSSSSTSGKMHEQFF. CDR3 DNA sequence: TGTGCCAGCAGTTCCTCTTCGACTAGCGGGAAAATGCATGAGCAGTTCTTC.

A few counts support this clone. The gene calls are TRBV4-1 and TRBJ2-3; weak D call: TRBD2 (6 bases). Germline V lookup: CDR1 MGHRA, CDR2 YSYEKL. This CDR3 has 16 residues. V was cut by 1 base and J by 0 bases, with 11 bases left in between. CDR3 in amino acids: CASSQGLAVSTDTQYF. The DNA for the CDR3 is TGCGCCAGCAGCCAAGGTTTAGCGGTTAGCACAGATACGCAGTATTTT.

The chain has TRBV6-5 and TRBJ1-6; tentatively, D is TRBD1 (5 bases). Germline-derived CDR1 and CDR2 are MNHEY and SVGAGI. Deletions cut 4 bases from V and 0 bases from J, with 10 bases between. The CDR3 length is 16 residues. CDR3 loop: CASSWGGSSYNSPLHF. CDR3 nucleotides: TGTGCCAGCAGTTGGGGGGGAAGCTCCTATAATTCACCCCTCCACTTT.

The CDR3 nucleotides read TGTGCCAGCAGTCGGACTAGCGGGAGGGCCAATGAGCAGTTCTTC. Translating gives CASSRTSGRANEQFF. The V gene is TRBV2, the J gene TRBJ2-1; 15 bases fit TRBD2. The CDR3 runs 15 residues. With 5 bases clipped from V and 6 bases from J, the junction kept 2 bases outside the gene matches. Germline V gene sequence: CDR1 SNHLY, CDR2 FYNNEI. The full variable domain, with the rest looked up from reference TRBV2 and TRBJ2-1, is EPEVTQTPSHQVTQMGQEVILRCVPISNHLYFYWYRQILGQKVEFLVSFYNNEISEKSEIFDDQFSVERPDGSNFTLKIRSTKLEDSAMYFCASSRTSGRANEQFFGPGTRLTVL.

V and J are TRBV30 and TRBJ2-3, with D maybe TRBD2 (6 bases). Germline V gene lookup returns CDR1 GTSNPN and CDR2 SVGIG (reference sequence). This CDR3 comprises 18 residues. Trimming pared 1 base from V and 0 bases from J, leaving 20 bases between. This CDR3 reads CAWSGGGISEQSTDTQYF. DNA for the CDR3: TGTGCCTGGAGTGGGGGAGGAATTTCGGAGCAGAGCACAGATACGCAGTATTTT.

This clone showed up just once. This chain uses TRBV5-4 with TRBJ1-3; 8 nucleotides agree with TRBD1. The junction had 11 bases not matched to a gene; V was cut back by 4 bases and J by 2 bases. Per the germline V gene, CDR1 is SGHNT and CDR2 is YYREEE (reference sequence). The CDR3 sequence is 17 residues long. The CDR3 DNA sequence: TGTGCCAGCAGCCTGGGACAGGCACCTACAACTGGAAACACCATATATTTT. Protein: CASSLGQAPTTGNTIYF.

The chain is built from TRBV4-1 and TRBJ2-7; 8 bases fit TRBD2. The CDR3 length is 15 residues. The V and J ends lost 2 bases and 6 bases, in that order; junction bases with no gene match: 9. In germline, CDR1 is MGHRA, CDR2 YSYEKL. CDR3 sequence reads: CASSQPTSGLSEQYF. Written as DNA, the CDR3 is TGCGCCAGCAGCCAACCAACTAGCGGACTTAGCGAGCAGTACTTC.

The rearrangement joins TRBV28 to TRBJ2-7; 7 nucleotides align to TRBD1. CDR1 is MDHEN, CDR2 SYDVKM, per germline. J lost 6 bases, V lost 8 bases, and 19 bases had no gene match. CDR3 length: 16 residues. The CDR3, as DNA: TGTGCCAGCGTATCCTCCGGGACAGATCTGCTATCCGAGCAGTACTTC. Protein: CASVSSGTDLLSEQYF. The full variable domain, in which reference TRBV28 and TRBJ2-7 provide the parts outside the CDR3, is DVKVTQSSRYLVKRTGEKVFLECVQDMDHENMFWYRQDPGLGLRLIYFSYDVKMKEKGDIPEGYSVSREKKERFSLILESASTNQTSMYLCASVSSGTDLLSEQYFGPGTRLTVT.

The genes are TRBV7-6 and TRBJ2-2; TRBD1 aligns across 7 bases. This CDR3 has 15 amino acids. Looked up from germline, CDR1 is SGHVS and CDR2 is FNYEAQ. J was trimmed by 2 bases and V by 5 bases; bases with no gene match: 5. CDR3 DNA: TGTGCCAGCAGCGGGAACAGGGGTAACACCGGGGAGCTGTTTTTT. Its translation: CASSGNRGNTGELFF.